A single sample gave rise to the 7 T cell receptor beta chains below, sequenced in a study of T cell repertoires in cytomegalovirus infection. Antigens for these TCRs are unknown. From the reads, TCRdb called clonotypes with MiXCR, one entry per CDR3 protein. The table has around 710,000 distinct CDR3 sequences, roughly 29% seen once. The starting material was cultured CD8+ T cells from PBMCs, obtained from culture after CMV antigen stimulation. Receptors originate from a human donor in good health (CMV status not recorded). Some clones in this sample may be carry-over from other donors' samples.

This clonotype was observed a handful of times. The chain has TRBV5-6 and TRBJ1-5; 10 positions agree with TRBD1. V lost 0 bases and J lost 5; bases outside the gene matches: 2. Germline V lookup: CDR1 SGHDT, CDR2 YYEEEE. The CDR3 covers 15 residues. CDR3 in amino acids: CASSLGQGAYQPQHF. CDR3 sequence (DNA): TGTGCCAGCAGCTTGGGACAGGGGGCTTATCAGCCCCAGCATTTT.

The chain has TRBV7-2 and TRBJ1-4; the D is unclear. Germline CDR1 is SGHTA and CDR2 is FQGNSA. V shed 5 bases and J shed 1 base, with 11 bases lying between them. This CDR3 comprises 15 residues. The CDR3 here is CASSGTVLTNEKLFF. DNA for the CDR3: TGTGCCAGCAGCGGAACGGTCCTAACTAATGAAAAACTGTTTTTT.

This clonotype was seen at least ten times. This chain uses TRBV7-8 with TRBJ1-2, with TRBD1 matching over 9 bases. Germline V gene lookup returns CDR1 SGHVS and CDR2 FQNEAQ. The CDR3 spans 14 residues. Germline trimming cut 3 bases from V and 7 bases from J; bases unmatched to any gene: 6. CDR3 nucleotides: TGTGCCAGCAGCTTCTCACAGGGGGCCTCTGGCTACACCTTC. Its translation is CASSFSQGASGYTF.

The V and J genes are TRBV20-1 and TRBJ1-2; maybe TRBD1 (6 bases). There are 13 residues in the CDR3. Germline V gene lookup returns CDR1 DFQATT and CDR2 SNEGSKA (reference sequence). Between the trimmed V and J ends, which lost 0 bases and 3 bases, there was a span of 8 bases. CDR3 residues: CSARDQGHYGYTF. CDR3 nucleotide sequence: TGCAGTGCTAGAGATCAGGGGCACTATGGCTACACCTTC.

J is TRBJ2-7 and V is TRBV6-1; the D call may be TRBD1 or TRBD2 (5 bases each). From germline, CDR1 is MNHNS and CDR2 SASEGT. The CDR3 spans 10 residues. V lost 3 bases and J 10 bases, leaving 7 bases between the germline ends. The CDR3 region is CASSEGPQYF. The CDR3 DNA is TGTGCCAGCAGTGAGGGACCCCAGTACTTC.

The chain combines TRBV4-3 with TRBJ2-5; D is uncertain. V shed 0 bases and J shed 5 bases, with 10 bases lying between them. Germline V lookup: CDR1 LGHNA, CDR2 YSLEER. The CDR3 sequence is 14 residues long. As DNA, the CDR3 is TGCGCCAGCAGCCAAGATATGTCGGAGGAGACCCAGTACTTC. Amino acid sequence: CASSQDMSEETQYF.

The chain couples TRBV4-1 to TRBJ2-1; TRBD1 agrees at 8 bases. Trimming cost V 2 bases and J 6 bases; bases outside gene matches: 9. Germline V gives CDR1 MGHRA, CDR2 YSYEKL. The CDR3 is 16 residues long. CDR3 nucleotide sequence: TGCGCCAGCAGCCAACCGGACAGGGATCAGGGCAATGAGCAGTTCTTC. It translates to CASSQPDRDQGNEQFF.